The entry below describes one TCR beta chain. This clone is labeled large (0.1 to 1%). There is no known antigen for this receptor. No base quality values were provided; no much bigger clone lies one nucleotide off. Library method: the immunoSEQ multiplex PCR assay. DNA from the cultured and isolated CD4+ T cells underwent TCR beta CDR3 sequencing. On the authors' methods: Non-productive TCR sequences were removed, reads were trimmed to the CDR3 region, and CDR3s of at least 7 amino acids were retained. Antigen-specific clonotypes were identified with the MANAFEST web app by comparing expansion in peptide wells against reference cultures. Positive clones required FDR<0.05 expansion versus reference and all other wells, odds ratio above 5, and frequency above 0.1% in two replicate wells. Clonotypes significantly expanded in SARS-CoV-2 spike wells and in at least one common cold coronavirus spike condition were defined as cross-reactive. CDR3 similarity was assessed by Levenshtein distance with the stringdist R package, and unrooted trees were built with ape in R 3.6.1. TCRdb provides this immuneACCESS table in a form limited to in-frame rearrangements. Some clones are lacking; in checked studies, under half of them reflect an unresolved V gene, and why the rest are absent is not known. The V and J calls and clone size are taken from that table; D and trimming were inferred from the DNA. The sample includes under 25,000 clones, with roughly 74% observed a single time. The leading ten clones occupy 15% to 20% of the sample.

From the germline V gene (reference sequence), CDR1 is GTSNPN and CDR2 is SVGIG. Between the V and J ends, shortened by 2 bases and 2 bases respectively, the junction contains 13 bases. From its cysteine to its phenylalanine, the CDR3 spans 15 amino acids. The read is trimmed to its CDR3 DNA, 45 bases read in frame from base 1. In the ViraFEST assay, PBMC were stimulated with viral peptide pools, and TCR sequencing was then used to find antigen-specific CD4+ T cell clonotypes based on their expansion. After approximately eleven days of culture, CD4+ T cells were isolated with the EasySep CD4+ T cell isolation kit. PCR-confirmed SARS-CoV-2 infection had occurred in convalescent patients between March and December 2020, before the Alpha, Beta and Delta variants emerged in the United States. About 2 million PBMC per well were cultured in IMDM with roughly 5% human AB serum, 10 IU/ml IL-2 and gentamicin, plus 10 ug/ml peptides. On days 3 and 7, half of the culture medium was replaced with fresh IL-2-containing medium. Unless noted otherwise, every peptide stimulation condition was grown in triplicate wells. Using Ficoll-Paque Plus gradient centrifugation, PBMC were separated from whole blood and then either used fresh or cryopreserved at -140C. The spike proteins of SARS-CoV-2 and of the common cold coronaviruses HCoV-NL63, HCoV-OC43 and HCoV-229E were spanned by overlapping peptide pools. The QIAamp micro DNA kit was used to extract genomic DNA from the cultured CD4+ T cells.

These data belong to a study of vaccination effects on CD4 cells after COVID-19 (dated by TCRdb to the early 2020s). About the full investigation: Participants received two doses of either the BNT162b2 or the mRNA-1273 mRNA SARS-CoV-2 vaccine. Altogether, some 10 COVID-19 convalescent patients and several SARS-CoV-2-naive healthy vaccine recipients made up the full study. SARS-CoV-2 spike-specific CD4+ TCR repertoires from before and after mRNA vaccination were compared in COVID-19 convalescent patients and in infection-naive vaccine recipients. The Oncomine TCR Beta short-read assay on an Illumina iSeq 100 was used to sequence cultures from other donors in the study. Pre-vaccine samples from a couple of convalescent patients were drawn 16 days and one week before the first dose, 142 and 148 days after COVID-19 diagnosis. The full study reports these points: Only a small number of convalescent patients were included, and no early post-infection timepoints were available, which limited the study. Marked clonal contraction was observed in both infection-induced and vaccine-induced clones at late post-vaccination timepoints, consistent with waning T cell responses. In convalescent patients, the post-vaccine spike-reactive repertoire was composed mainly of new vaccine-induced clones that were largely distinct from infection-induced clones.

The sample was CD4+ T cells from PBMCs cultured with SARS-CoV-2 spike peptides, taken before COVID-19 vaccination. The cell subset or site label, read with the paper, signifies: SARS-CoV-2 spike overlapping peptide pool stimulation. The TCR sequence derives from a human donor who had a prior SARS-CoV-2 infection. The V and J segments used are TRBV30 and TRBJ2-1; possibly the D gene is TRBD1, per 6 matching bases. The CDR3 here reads CAWSRDTSAYNEQFF. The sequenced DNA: TGTGCCTGGAGTCGGGACACCAGCGCCTACAATGAGCAGTTCTTC.